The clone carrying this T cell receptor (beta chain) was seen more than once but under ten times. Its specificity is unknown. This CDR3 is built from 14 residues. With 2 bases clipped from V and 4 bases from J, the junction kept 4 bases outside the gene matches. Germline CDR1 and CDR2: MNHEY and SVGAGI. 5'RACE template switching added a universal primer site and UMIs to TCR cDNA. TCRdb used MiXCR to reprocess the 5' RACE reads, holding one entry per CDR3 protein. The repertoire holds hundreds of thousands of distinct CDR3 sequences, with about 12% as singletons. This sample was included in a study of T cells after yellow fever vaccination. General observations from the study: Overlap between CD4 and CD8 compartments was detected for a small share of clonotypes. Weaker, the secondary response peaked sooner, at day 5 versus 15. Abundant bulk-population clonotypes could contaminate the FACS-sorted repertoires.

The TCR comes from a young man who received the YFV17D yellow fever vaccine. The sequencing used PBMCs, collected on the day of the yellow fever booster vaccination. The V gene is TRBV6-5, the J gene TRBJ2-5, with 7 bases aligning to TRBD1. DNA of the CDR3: TGTGCCAGCAGTTACGGGACAGTAGGAGAGACCCAGTACTTC. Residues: CASSYGTVGETQYF.